The 22 T cell receptor beta chains presented below share a single source sample, sequenced in a study of identical twins. TCRdb fed the 5' RACE reads into MiXCR, producing one record per CDR3 protein. The sample has a few hundred thousand distinct CDR3 sequences, 9% seen once. Material for sequencing was naive T cells sorted from blood. Every receptor here comes from a woman between 45 and 60 years old in good health.

This clonotype has only a few counts. V and J are TRBV6-1 and TRBJ2-4; possible D gene TRBD1, 7 bases. The CDR3 spans 13 residues. Germline-derived CDR1 and CDR2 are MNHNS and SASEGT. The germline V and J ends were trimmed by 6 bases and 15 bases, with 21 bases remaining between them. The chain's CDR3 is CASSPKGAVGGYF. CDR3 sequence (DNA): TGTGCCAGCAGCCCTAAGGGGGCTGTCGGGGGGTACTTC.

This clonotype was observed many times. The J gene is TRBJ2-3, the V gene TRBV5-6; 8 bases are shared with TRBD1. CDR1 and CDR2 from the germline V gene are SGHDT and YYEEEE. The CDR3 sequence is 15 residues long. Trimming cost V 4 bases and J 0 bases; bases outside gene matches: 4. The CDR3 reads CASSLDRESTDTQYF. For the CDR3, the DNA is TGTGCCAGCAGCCTGGACAGGGAGAGCACAGATACGCAGTATTTT.

Only a few counts were recorded for this clonotype. DNA of the CDR3: TGCGCCAGCAGCTTGGTAGGGGCGGATGAAAAACTGTTTTTT. Protein sequence: CASSLVGADEKLFF. The rearrangement uses TRBV5-1 and TRBJ1-4; tentative D call: TRBD1 (5 bases). The CDR3 length is 14 residues. CDR1 is SGHRS, CDR2 YFSETQ, per germline. V lost 0 bases and J 6 bases, leaving 9 bases between the germline ends.

This clonotype was recorded at least ten times. This sequence joins TRBV7-3 and TRBJ2-3; TRBD1 agrees at 8 bases. The V gene end was trimmed by 5 bases and the J gene end by 0 bases; junction bases not matched to a gene: 4. The CDR3 length is 15 residues. Germline CDR1 and CDR2: SGHTA and FQGTGA. The CDR3 sequence: CASSQTGASTDTQYF. The CDR3 DNA reads TGTGCCAGCAGCCAGACAGGGGCCAGCACAGATACGCAGTATTTT. Full variable domain (missing parts from reference TRBV7-3 and TRBJ2-3): GAGVSQTPSNKVTEKGKYVELRCDPISGHTALYWYRQSLGQGPEFLIYFQGTGAADDSGLPNDRFFAVRPEGSVSTLKIQRTERGDSAVYLCASSQTGASTDTQYFGPGTRLTVL.

This chain links TRBV28 with TRBJ2-2, with a possible D match to TRBD1 (6 bases). Germline V gene sequence: CDR1 MDHEN, CDR2 SYDVKM. There are 14 residues in the CDR3. V was pared by 3 bases and J by 3 bases, with 8 bases between. In nucleotides, the CDR3 is TGTGCCAGCAGTTTCCAGGGGTACACCGGGGAGCTGTTTTTT. The encoded protein is CASSFQGYTGELFF.

This clonotype was observed at least ten times. This sequence joins TRBV2 and TRBJ2-5, with a tentative D call TRBD1 (5 bases). The CDR3 runs 14 residues. CDR1 and CDR2 from the germline V gene are SNHLY and FYNNEI. Trimming shortened V by 1 base and J by 1 base, and 7 bases separated the two germline ends. As DNA, the CDR3 is TGTGCCAGCAGTGAAGGGCAGGGCCAAGAGACCCAGTACTTC. This encodes CASSEGQGQETQYF.

Many counts were recorded for this clonotype. This chain joins TRBV7-9 and TRBJ2-1, with D unresolved. CDR3 length: 12 residues. CDR1 and CDR2 from the germline V gene are SEHNR and FQNEAQ (reference sequence). V was shortened by 1 base and J by 13 bases, with 11 bases between the two germline ends. The DNA for the CDR3 is TGTGCCAGCAGCTTAGTCTCGAAGACCCAGTTCTTC. Protein product: CASSLVSKTQFF.

This clonotype showed up many times. This chain connects TRBV5-1 to TRBJ1-1, with D unclear. Germline-derived CDR1 and CDR2 are SGHRS and YFSETQ. CDR3 length: 12 amino acids. V shed 5 bases and J shed 3 bases, with 8 bases lying between them. The CDR3 DNA reads as TGCGCCAGCAGGGTACCAGACACTGAAGCTTTCTTT. It translates to CASRVPDTEAFF.

The chain has TRBV9 and TRBJ2-7; unclear D gene. The V end lost 0 bases, the J end lost 2 bases, and 9 bases lay between the germline ends. Germline values: CDR1 SGDLS, CDR2 YYNGEE. The CDR3 extends over 14 amino acids. In DNA, the CDR3 is TGTGCCAGCAGCGTAGGGACCGCCCCCTACGAGCAGTACTTC. As protein: CASSVGTAPYEQYF.

The rearrangement uses TRBV11-2 and TRBJ2-5, with TRBD2 matching over 14 bases. V lost 6 bases to trimming and J lost 4 bases; unmatched junction nucleotides: 1. Per germline, CDR1 SGHAT and CDR2 FQNNGV. CDR3 size: 14 residues. The CDR3 here is CASRGLAGAETQYF. The CDR3 DNA sequence: TGTGCCAGCAGGGGACTAGCGGGAGCAGAGACCCAGTACTTC.

The table lists this clonotype with a few counts. J is TRBJ2-1 and V is TRBV5-1, with 7 bases that match TRBD2. The CDR3 runs to 15 residues. The germline V gene has CDR1 SGHRS and CDR2 YFSETQ. The V segment lost 3 bases and the J segment 6 bases; nucleotides outside the gene matches: 9. The CDR3 coding sequence is TGCGCCAGCAGCTCCCAGCGGGGCCCGAGCAATGAGCAGTTCTTC. Amino acids: CASSSQRGPSNEQFF. Supplemented by reference TRBV5-1 and TRBJ2-1, the full variable domain reads KAGVTQTPRYLIKTRGQQVTLSCSPISGHRSVSWYQQTPGQGLQFLFEYFSETQRNKGNFPGRFSGRQFSNSRSEMNVSTLELGDSALYLCASSSQRGPSNEQFFGPGTRLTVL.

There are a few counts of this clonotype. The V call is TRBV27, the J call TRBJ1-1; no firm D call. The CDR3 runs to 14 residues. From germline, CDR1 is MNHEY and CDR2 SMNVEV (reference sequence). V was clipped by 3 bases and J by 5 bases, with 13 bases between them. The CDR3 nucleotides are TGTGCCAGCAGTTTGGGTGGAGTCTTAACTGAAGCTTTCTTT. It specifies CASSLGGVLTEAFF.

This clonotype was counted a few times. The gene calls are TRBV6-5 and TRBJ1-2; 7 bases align to TRBD1. CDR3 length equals 14 residues. The V and J ends lost 0 bases and 4 bases, in that order; junction bases with no gene match: 2. Germline V gives CDR1 MNHEY, CDR2 SVGAGI. The CDR3 is CASSYSRDSYGYTF. In DNA, the CDR3 is TGTGCCAGCAGTTACTCGCGGGACAGCTATGGCTACACCTTC.

The rearrangement links TRBV29-1 to TRBJ2-1, with no clear D. V lost 0 bases and J lost 6, with 6 bases in between. CDR3 length equals 12 residues. CDR1 and CDR2 (germline): SQVTM, ANQGSEA. In DNA, the CDR3 is TGCAGCGTTGAAGATATCCGCAATGAGCAGTTCTTC. It is translated as CSVEDIRNEQFF.

This clonotype has only a few counts. This sequence joins TRBV6-2 or TRBV6-3 and TRBJ2-7; D possibly corresponds to TRBD1 (6 bases). This CDR3 is 13 amino acids long. The V end was cut by 3 bases, the J end by 4 bases, with 10 bases between. The germline gives CDR1 MNHEY, CDR2 SVGEGT. The CDR3 reads CASSYGDTYEQYV. The CDR3 nucleotides read TGTGCCAGCAGTTATGGGGACACATACGAGCAGTACGTC.

This clonotype has a handful of counts. The V call is TRBV30, the J call TRBJ1-1; D is ambiguous. V lost 4 bases and J 0 bases, leaving 9 bases between the germline ends. CDR1 and CDR2 from the germline V gene are GTSNPN and SVGIG (reference sequence). This CDR3 comprises 13 residues. The CDR3 DNA is TGTGCCTGGACGGATTTTATGAACACTGAAGCTTTCTTT. As protein: CAWTDFMNTEAFF.

In regard to this clonotype: A read error may be the cause here, since a much bigger clone is one base away. The rearrangement uses TRBV3-1 and TRBJ2-3, with a tentative D call TRBD1 (5 bases). V lost 0 bases to trimming and J lost 1 base, with 8 bases between them. This CDR3 region has 15 residues. Germline V gene data show CDR1 as LGHDT and CDR2 as YNNKEL (reference sequence). The CDR3 loop reads CASSQDETGTDTQYF. The CDR3 DNA is TGTGCCAGCAGCCAAGACGAGACAGGCACAGATACGCAGTATTTT.

This clonotype was counted a few times. V usage is TRBV7-2 and J usage is TRBJ2-5; possibly TRBD1 or TRBD2 for D (5 bases each). This CDR3 comprises 15 residues. In germline, CDR1 is SGHTA, CDR2 FQGNSA. V gave up 6 bases and J gave up 1 base, with 15 bases separating them. The CDR3: CASRRFLGVQETQYF. CDR3 in DNA: TGTGCCAGCAGGAGGTTTCTGGGGGTCCAAGAGACCCAGTACTTC.

At least ten counts were recorded for this clonotype. The chain has TRBV29-1 and TRBJ1-2; D may be TRBD1 (5 bases). The CDR3 contains 13 residues. With 4 bases removed from V and 2 bases from J, the gap between germline ends came to 11 bases. Germline assignment: CDR1 SQVTM and CDR2 ANQGSEA. As DNA, the CDR3 is TGCAGCGTTGGCAGGGTTGCCAACTATGGCTACACCTTC. Amino acid sequence: CSVGRVANYGYTF.

The chain joins TRBV2 to TRBJ2-3; no clear D gene. The CDR3 has 16 residues. Looked up from germline, CDR1 is SNHLY and CDR2 is FYNNEI. Trimming shortened V by 0 bases and J by 3 bases, and 13 bases separated the two germline ends. Here the CDR3 DNA reads TGTGCCAGCAGTGAAGCTGGTATGGTAGCAACAGATACGCAGTATTTT. Protein sequence: CASSEAGMVATDTQYF.

This clonotype has ten or more counts. J is TRBJ2-7 and V is TRBV6-5, with D tentatively TRBD1 (6 bases). V was trimmed by 6 bases and J by 1 base, leaving 10 bases between them. Germline lookup yields CDR1 MNHEY and CDR2 SVGAGI. The CDR3 has 13 residues. The CDR3 sequence is CASRRQGSYEQYV. DNA of the CDR3: TGTGCCAGCAGGCGTCAGGGGTCCTACGAGCAGTACGTC.

This clonotype was seen only a few times. The chain links TRBV5-6 to TRBJ2-7; no firm D call. The CDR3 is 16 amino acids. Germline V lookup: CDR1 SGHDT, CDR2 YYEEEE. Trimming took off 4 bases at V and 2 bases at J, with 19 bases between the two ends. The CDR3 DNA reads TGTGCCAGCAGCCATGAGTGGACGGAAGGCACCTACGAGCAGTACTTC. As protein: CASSHEWTEGTYEQYF.